These T cell receptor beta chains were read from a single sample in a study of vaccination and CD4 T cells after COVID-19. TCRdb independently ran MiXCR on the PCR reads; one entry per CDR3 protein. Counted here are roughly 10,000 distinct CDR3 sequences, over 30% occurring once; the ten biggest clones make up 15% to 20%. Which antigens these TCRs recognize remains unknown. The sample consisted of CD4+ T cells from blood, cultured in vitro. The source of these receptors is a human donor in good health. Both conserved end residues are trimmed from each CDR3. The D gene is left open where the match is weak. Only part of the rows carry a size: once, few, many, or a class if the clone is expanded.

D	size	V	J	CDR3
NA	NA	TRBV7-9	TRBJ2-3	ASSLTPLGAGVTDTQY
NA	medium-sized	TRBV20-1	TRBJ1-2	SARESGGRAGYT
TRBD1	NA	TRBV12-3/TRBV12-4	TRBJ2-7	ASSTTGVVYEQY
NA	once	TRBV5-1	TRBJ1-1	ASPYDGGEAF
NA	NA	TRBV3-1	TRBJ2-5	ASSPDPWPAQY
NA	few	TRBV11-2	TRBJ1-1	ASSLLGPGGGTEAF
NA	few	TRBV7-2	TRBJ2-3	ASSPPRDTQY
NA	NA	TRBV30	TRBJ1-2	AWSHPRGFYGYT
TRBD2	few	TRBV11-2	TRBJ2-1	ASSPGGYDNEQF
TRBD2	NA	TRBV20-1	TRBJ2-6	SARGGGSGANVLT
NA	few	TRBV19	TRBJ1-1	ASSLTGLEAF
NA	few	TRBV6-5	TRBJ1-3	ASSYLTSGATIY
NA	few	TRBV7-9	TRBJ2-2	ASSPDSPARITGELF
TRBD2	medium-sized	TRBV7-2	TRBJ2-3	ASSLAGGPTDTQY
NA	once	TRBV10-3	TRBJ1-1	AATKDRGTTEAF
TRBD1	NA	TRBV6-1	TRBJ2-7	ASSPIDRGRYEQY
TRBD2	NA	TRBV2	TRBJ2-3	ASSERTSEQNTQY
NA	few	TRBV20-1	TRBJ2-5	SAVDSLTRETQY
TRBD2	few	TRBV27	TRBJ2-3	ASSGLADRTDTQY
TRBD1	NA	TRBV20-1	TRBJ2-2	SATTQGASAGELF
NA	few	TRBV7-2	TRBJ2-1	ASSAQKGSYNEQF
TRBD1	few	TRBV20-1	TRBJ1-1	SAGGQANTEAF
TRBD1	few	TRBV25-1	TRBJ2-3	ASSASTGAHAQY
NA	NA	TRBV5-4	TRBJ2-6	ASSHFGGADSGANVLT
TRBD1	NA	TRBV6-1	TRBJ1-4	ASRQTGGRLF
NA	NA	TRBV4-3	TRBJ1-1	ASSQDSYTEAF
NA	few	TRBV2	TRBJ1-1	ASSDRIWGAEAF
NA	NA	TRBV4-2	TRBJ1-5	ASSQIKPGGNNQPQH
TRBD1	NA	TRBV11-2	TRBJ1-1	ASSSWDRGFTEAF
TRBD1	NA	TRBV20-1	TRBJ2-1	SYITGGAGLMRNNEQF
NA	NA	TRBV6-4	TRBJ2-3	ASNRTQRATVTDTQY
TRBD1	few	TRBV7-8	TRBJ2-7	ASSPTGGQGYEQY
NA	NA	TRBV20-1	TRBJ2-7	SARPSNYEQY
NA	NA	TRBV19	TRBJ2-7	ASSTRSGTVHEQY
TRBD2	NA	TRBV2	TRBJ2-7	ASRGGLAGAVGEQY
TRBD1	few	TRBV28	TRBJ1-6	ASSSPNRGRNNSPLH
TRBD1	few	TRBV30	TRBJ2-7	AWIATGWGEQY
NA	NA	TRBV20-1	TRBJ1-5	SASEGLEQPQH
NA	few	TRBV6-1	TRBJ1-2	ASSPDTTNYGYT
TRBD2	few	TRBV20-1	TRBJ2-1	SAPGGGGRSSYNEQF
TRBD1	NA	TRBV2	TRBJ1-1	ASRWTGEGEAF
NA	few	TRBV19	TRBJ2-7	ASSRGDYEQY
NA	NA	TRBV6-1	TRBJ1-6	ASSPGSGPSSYNSPLH
TRBD1	medium-sized	TRBV5-4	TRBJ1-2	ASSSDWTGKTNYGYT
NA	NA	TRBV19	TRBJ1-5	ASSIGDGGGNQPQH
NA	few	TRBV24-1	TRBJ1-5	ATSDGGLRGQPQH